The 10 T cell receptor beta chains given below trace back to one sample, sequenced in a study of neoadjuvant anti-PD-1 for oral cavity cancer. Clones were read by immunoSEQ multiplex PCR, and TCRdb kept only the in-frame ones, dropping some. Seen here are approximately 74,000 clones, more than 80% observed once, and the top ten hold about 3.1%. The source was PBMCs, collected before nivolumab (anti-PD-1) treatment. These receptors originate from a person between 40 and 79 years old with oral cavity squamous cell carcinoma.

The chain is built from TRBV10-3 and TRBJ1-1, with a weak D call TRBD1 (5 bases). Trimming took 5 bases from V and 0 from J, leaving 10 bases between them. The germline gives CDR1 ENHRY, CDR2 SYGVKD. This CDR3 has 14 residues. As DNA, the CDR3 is TGTGCCATCAGTATGAAACAGGTGAACACTGAAGCTTTCTTT. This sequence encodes CAISMKQVNTEAFF.

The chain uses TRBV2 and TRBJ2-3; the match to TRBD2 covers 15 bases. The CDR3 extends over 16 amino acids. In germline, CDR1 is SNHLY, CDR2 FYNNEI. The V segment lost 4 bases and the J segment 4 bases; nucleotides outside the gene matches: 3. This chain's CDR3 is CASSVGLAGGADTQYF. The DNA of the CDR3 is TGTGCCAGCAGTGTTGGACTAGCGGGAGGGGCAGATACGCAGTATTTT. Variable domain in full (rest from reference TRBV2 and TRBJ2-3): EPEVTQTPSHQVTQMGQEVILRCVPISNHLYFYWYRQILGQKVEFLVSFYNNEISEKSEIFDDQFSVERPDGSNFTLKIRSTKLEDSAMYFCASSVGLAGGADTQYFGPGTRLTVL.

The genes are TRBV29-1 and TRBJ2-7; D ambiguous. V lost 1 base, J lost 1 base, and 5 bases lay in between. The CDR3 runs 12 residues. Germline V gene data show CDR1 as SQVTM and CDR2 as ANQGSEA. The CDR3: CSVEADSYEQYF. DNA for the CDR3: TGCAGCGTTGAAGCCGATTCCTACGAGCAGTACTTC.

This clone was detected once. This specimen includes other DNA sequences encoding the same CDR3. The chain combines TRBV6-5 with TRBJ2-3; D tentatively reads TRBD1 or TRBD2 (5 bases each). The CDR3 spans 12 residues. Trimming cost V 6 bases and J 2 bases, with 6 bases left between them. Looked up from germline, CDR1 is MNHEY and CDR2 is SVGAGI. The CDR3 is CASRGTTDTQYF. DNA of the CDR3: TGTGCCAGCAGGGGGACCACAGATACGCAGTATTTT.

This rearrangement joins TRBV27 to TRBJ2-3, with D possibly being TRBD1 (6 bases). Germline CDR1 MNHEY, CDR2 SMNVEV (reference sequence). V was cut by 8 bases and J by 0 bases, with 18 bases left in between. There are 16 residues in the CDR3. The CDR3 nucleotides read TGTGCCAGCCAGGACTGGGGGCGCCCCAGCACAGATACGCAGTATTTT. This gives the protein CASQDWGRPSTDTQYF.

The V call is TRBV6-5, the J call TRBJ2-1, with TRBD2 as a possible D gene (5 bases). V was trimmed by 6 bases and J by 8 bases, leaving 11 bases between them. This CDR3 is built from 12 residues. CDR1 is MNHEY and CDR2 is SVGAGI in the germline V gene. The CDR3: CASSRTSYEQFF. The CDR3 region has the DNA TGTGCCAGCAGCCGAACTAGTTATGAGCAGTTCTTC.

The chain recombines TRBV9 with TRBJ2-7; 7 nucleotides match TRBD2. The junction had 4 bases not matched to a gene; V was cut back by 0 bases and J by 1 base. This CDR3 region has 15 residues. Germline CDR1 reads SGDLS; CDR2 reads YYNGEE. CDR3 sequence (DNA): TGTGCCAGCAGCGTAGCGGGTAGCGGGTCCTACGAGCAGTACTTC. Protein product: CASSVAGSGSYEQYF.

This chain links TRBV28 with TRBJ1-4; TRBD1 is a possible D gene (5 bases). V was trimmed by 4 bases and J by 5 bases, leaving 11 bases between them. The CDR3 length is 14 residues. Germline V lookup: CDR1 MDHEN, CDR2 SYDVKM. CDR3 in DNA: TGTGCCAGCAGTTCCAACCAGGGAAATGAAAAACTGTTTTTT. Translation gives CASSSNQGNEKLFF.

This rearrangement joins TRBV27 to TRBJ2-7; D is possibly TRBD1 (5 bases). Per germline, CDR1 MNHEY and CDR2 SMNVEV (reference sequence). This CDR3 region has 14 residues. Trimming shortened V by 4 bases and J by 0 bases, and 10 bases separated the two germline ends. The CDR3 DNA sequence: TGTGCCAGCAGTTGGGGCCACAGCTCCTACGAGCAGTACTTC. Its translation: CASSWGHSSYEQYF.

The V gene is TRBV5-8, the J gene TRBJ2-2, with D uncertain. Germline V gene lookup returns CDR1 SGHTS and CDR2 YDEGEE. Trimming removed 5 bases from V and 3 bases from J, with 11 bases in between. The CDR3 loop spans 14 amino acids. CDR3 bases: TGTGCCAGCAGGAGGCGTTCCGACACCGGGGAGCTGTTTTTT. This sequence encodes CASRRRSDTGELFF.